This is a list of T cell receptor beta chains from one sample in a study of CD8+ T cells in alopecia areata. Here immunoSEQ multiplex PCR was the method, and the copy in TCRdb shows in-frame clones only, minus some. The sample contains some 190,000 clones, about 60% of which appear only once. Sequencing was performed on CD4+ T cells sorted from blood, taken at week 4, from a patient treated with tofacitinib. The receptor source for this set is a human donor with alopecia areata. Each CDR3 is given without its conserved first and last residue. The order of the fields is J gene, V gene, CDR3 protein.

>TRBJ2-7|TRBV29-1
SVEGGTGVAWGEQY
>TRBJ2-3|TRBV7-9
ASSRGLGTDTQY
>TRBJ2-3|TRBV7-2
ASSLRWAGTDTQY
>TRBJ2-7|TRBV10-3
ATSQGTDYEQY
>TRBJ1-2|TRBV30
AWSSGQGIDGYT
>TRBJ2-1|TRBV12-1
ASSSLPQGRSYNEQF
>TRBJ2-7|TRBV5-1
ASSPGRLPALQEQY
>TRBJ2-7|TRBV25-1
ASSIGFPYEQY
>TRBJ1-1|TRBV29-1
SVGRQGSGTEAF
>TRBJ2-5|TRBV29-1
SSSRAQRETQY
>TRBJ2-3|TRBV4-3
ASSQRLAGGADTQY
>TRBJ2-3|TRBV30
AWSVPQGSGTQY
>TRBJ1-5|TRBV19
ASSSQDEGSQPQH
>TRBJ2-7|TRBV10-3
AISEGNLVEQY
>TRBJ2-6|TRBV10-3
AISRDPSGANVLT
>TRBJ2-7|TRBV6-1
ASSEVHEQY
>TRBJ2-6|TRBV30
ACGQGLSGANVLT
>TRBJ1-3|TRBV4-1
ASSQTGGLNSGNTIY
>TRBJ2-7|TRBV4-1
ASSQAVAVAGSSYEQY
>TRBJ2-2|TRBV9
ASSVGRVRITGELF
>TRBJ1-5|TRBV2
ASSEIHDNQPQH
>TRBJ2-1|TRBV18
ASSPRGSSYNEQF
>TRBJ2-5|TRBV2
ASRQGQETQY
>TRBJ2-5|TRBV30
AWSLGISGETQY
>TRBJ2-1|TRBV4-1
ASSPQNNRGQGRNEQF
>TRBJ2-2|TRBV19
ASSIRTSGNTGELF
>TRBJ2-5|TRBV18
ASSPRKGTQETQY
>TRBJ1-4|TRBV18
ASSTVSGEKLF
>TRBJ2-7|TRBV29-1
SVVIGISYEQY
>TRBJ2-3|TRBV9
ASSVALTDTQY
>TRBJ2-5|TRBV6-5
ASTPPGPQETQY
>TRBJ2-3|TRBV7-9
ASSSWTSGRTDTQY
>TRBJ2-1|TRBV29-1
SALTGSVHEQF
>TRBJ1-2|TRBV7-9
ASSSLGAGRSGYT
>TRBJ2-3|TRBV6-6
ASSYWDRTLTQY
>TRBJ2-2|TRBV7-7
ASSLGVRDTGELF
>TRBJ2-2|TRBV27
ASSSDRGRTGELF
>TRBJ2-4|TRBV23-1
ASRLTQEN
>TRBJ2-5|TRBV6-1
ASSSPGLAQETQY
>TRBJ2-7|TRBV7-2
ASSYGTSVYEQY
>TRBJ2-3|TRBV29-1
SVEGGTDTQY
>TRBJ2-7|TRBV7-2
ASSLAPAASSYEQY
>TRBJ2-4|TRBV2
ASSEKEGDLAKNIQY
>TRBJ2-1|TRBV6-1
ASSARQGYYNEQF
>TRBJ2-4|TRBV18
ASSPPGQAFKNIQY
>TRBJ1-2|TRBV29-1
SVEGGLHGYT
>TRBJ1-5|TRBV7-2
ASSLASAGPNQPQH
>TRBJ1-2|TRBV5-4
ASSLPRGSGYT
>TRBJ2-7|TRBV29-1
SIRQGSSYEQY
>TRBJ2-2|TRBV30
AWSNVGTNTGELF
>TRBJ2-7|TRBV11-2
ASSSKGVGVEQY
>TRBJ1-2|TRBV30
AWSGGAEIKNYGYT
>TRBJ1-2|TRBV6-6
ASSYQTANYGYT